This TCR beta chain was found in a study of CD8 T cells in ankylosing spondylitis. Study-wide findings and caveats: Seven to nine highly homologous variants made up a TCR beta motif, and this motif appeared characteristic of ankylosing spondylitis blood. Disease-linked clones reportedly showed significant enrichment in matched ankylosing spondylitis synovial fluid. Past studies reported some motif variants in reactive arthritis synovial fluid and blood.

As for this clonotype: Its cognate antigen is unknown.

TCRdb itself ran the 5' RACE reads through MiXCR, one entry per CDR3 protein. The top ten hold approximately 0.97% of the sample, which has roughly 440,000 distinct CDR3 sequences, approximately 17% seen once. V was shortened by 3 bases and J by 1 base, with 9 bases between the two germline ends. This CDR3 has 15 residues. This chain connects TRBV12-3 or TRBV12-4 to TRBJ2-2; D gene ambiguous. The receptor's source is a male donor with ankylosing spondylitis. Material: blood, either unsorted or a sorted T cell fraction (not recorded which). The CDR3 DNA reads TGTGCCAGCAGTTTGCGGCAACTGAACACCGGGGAGCTGTTTTTT. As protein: CASSLRQLNTGELFF.